Shown below are 10 T cell receptor beta chains from a single sample sequenced in a study of blood T cell repertoires in COVID-19 (dated by TCRdb to the early 2020s). Library prep was done by the immunoSEQ multiplex PCR assay. TCRdb's version of the immuneACCESS table is confined to in-frame rearrangements and falls short of the full clone set. An unresolved V gene accounts for under half of the shortfall where checked; the remainder is of unknown origin. Across this sample there are about 210,000 clones, with more than 70% seen only once. Roughly 2.9% of the sample is taken by the ten largest. The source material was peripheral blood. The receptors stem from a man between 45 and 60 years old with active or convalescent COVID-19.

The genes are TRBV6-4 and TRBJ2-7, with 8 nucleotides matching TRBD1. The CDR3 is made up of 15 amino acids. With V trimmed by 1 base and J by 2 bases, 4 bases remained unmatched. Germline V gives CDR1 MRHNA, CDR2 SNTAGT. CDR3 nucleotides: TGTGCCAGCAGTGACTATGTACAGGGGGCCTACGAGCAGTACTTC. Translated: CASSDYVQGAYEQYF.

This clone was seen a few times. The chain recombines TRBV15 with TRBJ2-1; D not resolved. CDR1 LNHNV and CDR2 YYDKDF come from the germline V gene (reference sequence). Trimming took off 0 bases at V and 9 bases at J, with 9 bases between the two ends. There are 13 residues in the CDR3. CDR3 amino acids: CATSRDRDIEQFF. The CDR3 DNA reads as TGTGCCACCAGCAGAGATCGAGATATTGAGCAGTTCTTC.

V usage is TRBV30 and J usage is TRBJ2-3; TRBD2 matches at 8 bases. The ends lost 2 bases at V and 9 bases at J; junction bases unmatched: 25. The CDR3 is 19 amino acids. Looked up from germline, CDR1 is GTSNPN and CDR2 is SVGIG (reference sequence). The CDR3 here is CAWSPRGGVAGGPSGTQYF. The CDR3 DNA is TGTGCCTGGAGTCCCCGGGGAGGGGTGGCGGGAGGCCCTTCGGGGACGCAGTATTTT.

This clone was seen a single time. The rearrangement joins TRBV19 to TRBJ2-2, with TRBD2 matching 8 bases. J lost 7 bases, V lost 6 bases, and 10 bases had no gene match. Germline assignment: CDR1 LNHDA and CDR2 SQIVND (reference sequence). The CDR3 has 15 residues. The CDR3 here is CASSSGTREVGELFF. DNA of the CDR3: TGTGCCAGTAGCTCCGGGACTAGGGAAGTCGGGGAGCTGTTTTTT.

The chain has TRBV5-1 and TRBJ2-2; a weak D match, TRBD1 (5 bases). Germline loops: CDR1 SGHRS, CDR2 YFSETQ. The CDR3 sequence is 15 residues long. V lost 4 bases and J 5 bases, leaving 15 bases between the germline ends. CDR3 loop: CASSPRAGRTGELFF. The CDR3 DNA follows: TGCGCCAGCAGCCCCCGGGCAGGGCGGACCGGGGAGCTGTTTTTT.

This clone was picked up a small number of times. CDR3 amino acids: CASSVQSGAGELFF. The CDR3, as DNA: TGTGCCAGCAGCGTACAATCAGGGGCCGGGGAGCTGTTTTTT. The chain uses TRBV9 and TRBJ2-2; tentatively, D is TRBD1 (6 bases). The CDR3 extends over 14 amino acids. V dropped 1 base and J dropped 6 bases, with 10 bases sitting between them. CDR1 and CDR2 (germline): SGDLS, YYNGEE.

The chain employs TRBV6-4 and TRBJ2-5, with a tentative D call TRBD2 (5 bases). Between the trimmed V and J ends, which lost 3 bases and 4 bases, there was a span of 9 bases. This CDR3 is built from 13 residues. Germline CDR1 MRHNA, CDR2 SNTAGT. CDR3 protein: CASSEGARETQYF. In DNA, the CDR3 is TGTGCCAGCAGTGAGGGAGCACGAGAGACCCAGTACTTC.

The V call is TRBV18, the J call TRBJ2-5, with D unclear. V gave up 0 bases and J gave up 7 bases, with 9 bases separating them. Germline CDR1 KGHSH, CDR2 LQKENI. This CDR3 is 13 amino acids long. The DNA for the CDR3 is TGTGCCAGCTCACCACCGGCCCCCCGGACCCAGTACTTC. It specifies CASSPPAPRTQYF.

The chain employs TRBV6-5 and TRBJ1-1; TRBD1 matches 7 bases. Germline V gives CDR1 MNHEY, CDR2 SVGAGI. The CDR3 length is 12 residues. V trimming: 6 bases; J trimming: 10 bases; junction bases outside the gene matches: 8. The CDR3 reads CASSQLQGGAFF. CDR3 bases: TGTGCCAGCAGCCAACTTCAGGGGGGAGCTTTCTTT.

V is TRBV4-2 and J is TRBJ2-1; possible D gene TRBD1, 6 bases. The CDR3 spans 17 residues. V was cut by 4 bases and J by 7 bases, with 23 bases left in between. The germline gives CDR1 LGHNA, CDR2 YNFKEQ. In DNA, the CDR3 is TGTGCCAGCAGCCGAGGTCTACGTGGGGGCCCGTCGAATGAGCAGTTCTTC. Translated, it gives CASSRGLRGGPSNEQFF.